This entry concerns a single T cell receptor beta chain. Its matching antigen is unknown. The sample belongs to a study of beta chain features in type 1 diabetes. Study-wide background: No age, gender or cell yield differences were seen between patients and healthy donors. Study observations and caveats: PCR could preferentially amplify shorter templates, alike in patients and controls. Moderately but significantly shorter TCRB CDR3s were found in Type 1 diabetes patients in all four CD4+ subsets.

Every isolated RNA sample was fully reverse transcribed, so sequencing captured expressed TCRB transcripts. Method: immunoSEQ multiplex PCR; TCRdb's copy keeps in-frame clones and lacks some. The sample has roughly 150,000 clones, 8% to 9.5% seen once. The length of the CDR3 is 16 residues. The V gene's germline CDR1 is MGHRA and CDR2 YSYEKL. Trimming cost V 3 bases and J 7 bases; bases outside gene matches: 7. Markers CD45RO/CCR7/CD25/CD127/CD95/CD27 served to sort CD4+ naive, central memory, regulatory and stem cell-like memory cells. Purity (above 95%) was reached by all sorted populations. The receptor was derived from a woman aged 18-35 years with type 1 diabetes. This chain joins TRBV4-1 and TRBJ1-6, with 9 positions matching TRBD1. The sequencing input was central memory CD4+ T cells from blood. CDR3 region: CASSQLPGQGNSPLHF. For the CDR3, the DNA is TGCGCCAGCAGCCAGTTGCCGGGACAGGGCAATTCACCCCTCCACTTT.